These 26 T cell receptor beta chains were all obtained from the same sample, sequenced in a study of Graves' ophthalmopathy and Graves' hyperthyroidism. The authors amplified TCR beta CDR3 regions, and they did so from RNA transcripts for repertoire sequencing. The workflow started with a first-round RT-PCR run with HTBI primers and then moved on to a second-round multiplex PCR. TCRdb reprocessed the multiplex PCR reads with MiXCR, giving one entry per CDR3 protein. The sample carries hundreds of thousands of distinct CDR3 sequences, more than 40% recorded once. Specimen: peripheral blood. Every receptor here comes from an adult man with Graves' ophthalmopathy.

V and J are TRBV7-2 and TRBJ1-1; D unclear. V lost 3 bases and J lost 4, with 15 bases in between. Germline assignment: CDR1 SGHTA and CDR2 FQGNSA. This CDR3 spans 15 amino acids. This chain's CDR3 is CASSFWGYPSTEAFF. The CDR3 nucleotides are TGTGCCAGCAGCTTTTGGGGTTATCCGAGCACTGAAGCTTTCTTT.

This clonotype was seen a few times. J is TRBJ2-7 and V is TRBV10-3; TRBD1 agrees at 10 bases. The J call could be wrong; TRBJ2-1 is a better fit for the DNA end. Germline CDR1 ENHRY, CDR2 SYGVKD. This CDR3 is 14 amino acids long. CDR3 nucleotides: TGTGCCATCAGAGGGACAGGGGAGAACAATGAGCAGTTCTTC. Translated, it gives CAIRGTGENNEQFF.

This chain links TRBV11-3 with TRBJ2-2, with unresolved D. Germline loops: CDR1 SGHNT, CDR2 YENEEA. The CDR3 runs to 16 residues. The V end lost 2 bases, the J end lost 4 bases, and 14 bases lay between the germline ends. The CDR3 DNA sequence: TGTGCCAGCAGCTTATATTATGGGGTTGCCACCGGGGAGCTGTTTTTT. Amino acids: CASSLYYGVATGELFF.

As regards this clonotype: The limits of the CDR3 on the DNA are not certain, so only TCRdb's listed CDR3 is given. The chain recombines TRBV7-8 with TRBJ1-1; TRBD1, the table's D call, lacks a check against the DNA. The CDR3 is made up of 19 amino acids, end residues included. Germline V gene data show CDR1 as SGHVS and CDR2 as FQNEAQ. The CDR3 protein is CDSSFYICSAHRGNTEAFF.

This clonotype appeared a few times. The chain links TRBV29-1 to TRBJ2-3; D is uncertain. V was shortened by 0 bases and J by 0 bases, with 10 bases between the two germline ends. Looked up from germline, CDR1 is SQVTM and CDR2 is ANQGSEA. This CDR3 has 15 residues. The CDR3 DNA follows: TGCAGCGTTGAAGACGGCGCCACTAGCACAGATACGCAGTATTTT. Amino acids: CSVEDGATSTDTQYF.

This clonotype was picked up many times. The chain joins TRBV7-9 to TRBJ1-2; no firm D call. This CDR3 region has 14 residues. Germline lookup yields CDR1 SEHNR and CDR2 FQNEAQ (reference sequence). Trimming stripped 6 bases from V and 1 base from J, with 12 bases between. As DNA, the CDR3 is TGTGCCAGCAGTTCCGGGCGACTTAACTATGGCTACACCTTC. Its protein product is CASSSGRLNYGYTF.

The chain is built from TRBV12-3 or TRBV12-4 and TRBJ2-2, with TRBD2 matching 13 bases. This CDR3 is 16 amino acids long. J lost 7 bases, V lost 5 bases, and 7 bases had no gene match. This CDR3 is CASSPGTSGNNGELFF. The CDR3 bases are TGTGCCAGCAGTCCCGGGACTAGCGGGAATAACGGGGAGCTGTTTTTT.

This clonotype was observed many times. This chain connects TRBV7-8 to TRBJ1-6, with D possibly matching TRBD1 (5 bases). V lost 5 bases to trimming and J lost 10 bases, with 15 bases between them. The CDR3 consists of 14 residues. Germline V CDR1 and CDR2: SGHVS, FQNEAQ. The CDR3 nucleotides read TGTGCCAGCAGCCCAAGGGCAGGGTCCTCACCCCTCCACTTT. It specifies CASSPRAGSSPLHF.

J is TRBJ2-2 and V is TRBV6-1, with D tentatively TRBD2 (5 bases). This CDR3 region has 14 residues. The V end lost 8 bases, the J end lost 3 bases, and 13 bases lay between the germline ends. In germline, CDR1 is MNHNS, CDR2 SASEGT. CDR3 sequence (DNA): TGTGCCAGCGGCGATAGGGAGTACACCGGGGAGCTGTTTTTT. It encodes CASGDREYTGELFF.

This clonotype was detected only a few times. The chain recombines TRBV12-3 or TRBV12-4 with TRBJ1-5; TRBD1 agrees at 7 bases. J was trimmed by 3 bases and V by 4 bases; bases with no gene match: 3. The CDR3 is made up of 14 amino acids. CDR3 DNA: TGTGCCAGCAGTTCGGGACAGACCAATCAGCCCCAGCATTTT. Protein sequence: CASSSGQTNQPQHF.

The table lists this clonotype with many counts. This chain joins TRBV15 and TRBJ1-6; no clear D gene. CDR1 LNHNV and CDR2 YYDKDF come from the germline V gene (reference sequence). The V end was cut by 0 bases, the J end by 0 bases, with 9 bases between. This CDR3 spans 17 amino acids. CDR3 DNA sequence: TGTGCCACCAGCAGAGATAGGTCAAGCTCCTATAATTCACCCCTCCACTTT. Encoded protein: CATSRDRSSSYNSPLHF.

This chain connects TRBV5-1 to TRBJ2-5; D is possibly TRBD1 (5 bases). This CDR3 contains 12 residues. Germline-derived CDR1 and CDR2 are SGHRS and YFSETQ. V lost 2 bases to trimming and J lost 7 bases, with 9 bases between them. The CDR3 protein is CASSLGAGTQYF. CDR3 in DNA: TGCGCCAGCAGCTTAGGGGCAGGGACCCAGTACTTC.

J is TRBJ2-5 and V is TRBV10-3, with D hard to call. This CDR3 spans 13 amino acids. V lost 5 bases, J lost 1 base, and 8 bases lay in between. Germline V gene lookup returns CDR1 ENHRY and CDR2 SYGVKD. This CDR3 is CAISLGPQETQYF. Written as DNA, the CDR3 is TGTGCCATCAGTTTAGGTCCCCAAGAGACCCAGTACTTC.

This clonotype was seen just once. The CDR3, as DNA: TGCAGCGCACCTCGACAGGGGTTGAACACTGAAGCTTTCTTT. Protein product: CSAPRQGLNTEAFF. V is TRBV29-1 and J is TRBJ1-1; 8 nucleotides align to TRBD1. The length of the CDR3 is 14 residues. Germline CDR1 reads SQVTM; CDR2 reads ANQGSEA. V shed 7 bases and J 0 bases; nucleotides not matched to a gene: 7.

This clonotype was counted ten times or more. The rearrangement joins TRBV9 to TRBJ1-6; no reliable D call. Trimming pared 0 bases from V and 10 bases from J, leaving 14 bases between. The CDR3 spans 15 residues. Germline lookup yields CDR1 SGDLS and CDR2 YYNGEE. The chain's CDR3 is CASSVGVQRESPLHF. The CDR3, as DNA: TGTGCCAGCAGCGTAGGGGTCCAAAGGGAATCACCCCTCCACTTT.

In this sample, this clonotype turned up many times. This chain links TRBV2 with TRBJ1-2; tentative D call: TRBD1 (5 bases). The CDR3 is made up of 14 amino acids. The V gene lost 4 bases and the J gene lost 3 bases, with 12 bases spanning the gap. Per germline, CDR1 SNHLY and CDR2 FYNNEI. CDR3 nucleotide sequence: TGTGCCAGCAGTGCCACGGGGGTACACTATGGCTACACCTTC. It codes for CASSATGVHYGYTF.

The sample holds many counts of this clonotype. The chain carries TRBV9 and TRBJ1-6; D is uncertain. The CDR3 has 14 amino acids. V shed 0 bases and J shed 7 bases, with 8 bases lying between them. Germline CDR1 reads SGDLS; CDR2 reads YYNGEE. The CDR3 DNA is TGTGCCAGCAGCGTAGAGGGCCTCAATTCACCCCTCCACTTT. Amino acids: CASSVEGLNSPLHF.

The V and J genes are TRBV6-5 and TRBJ1-1; perhaps TRBD1 as D (6 bases). The CDR3 contains 16 residues. Looked up from germline, CDR1 is MNHEY and CDR2 is SVGAGI. The V end lost 4 bases, the J end lost 4 bases, and 19 bases lay between the germline ends. For the CDR3, the DNA is TGTGCCAGCAGTTCCCGGGACATTGGGTTTGGCACTGAAGCTTTCTTT. Translating gives CASSSRDIGFGTEAFF.

In this sample, this clonotype turned up a few times. At one end the junction does not follow the germline gene, possibly because of a read error. J is TRBJ2-7 and V is TRBV10-3; 15 bases fit TRBD2. Germline V lookup: CDR1 ENHRY, CDR2 SYGVKD. The CDR3 is 16 amino acids. This CDR3 reads CASSEGLAGGNDEQYF. Written as DNA, the CDR3 is TGTGCCAGCAGTGAGGGACTAGCGGGAGGAAACGACGAGCAGTACTTC.

On this clonotype: This may stem from a read error, because a much larger clone lies one nucleotide away. The chain combines TRBV7-2 with TRBJ1-5; 7 bases fit TRBD1. The CDR3 sequence is 14 residues long. The V and J ends lost 5 bases and 7 bases, in that order; junction bases with no gene match: 8. Germline CDR1 SGHTA, CDR2 FQGNSA. CDR3 coding DNA: TGTGCCAGCAGCCAGACAGGGAAGGGGCAGCCCCAGCATTTT. It codes for CASSQTGKGQPQHF.

This clonotype was seen many times. The chain has TRBV2 and TRBJ1-6; unclear D gene. Germline CDR1 is SNHLY and CDR2 is FYNNEI. This CDR3 is built from 13 residues. V lost 11 bases and J lost 8, with 16 bases in between. The CDR3 DNA reads as TGTGCCGGGCAAGAGGGTTCGGATTCACCCCTCCACTTT. It specifies CAGQEGSDSPLHF.

Note on this clonotype: This clone may be a read error of a much larger clone one base away. The CDR3 region has the DNA TGTGCCAGTAGTATAGTCCACAATCAGCTCCAGCATTTT. Translated: CASSIVHNQLQHF. The rearrangement links TRBV19 to TRBJ1-5; D gene uncertain. The CDR3 consists of 13 residues. The germline gives CDR1 LNHDA, CDR2 SQIVND (reference sequence).

Here the CDR3 reads CASSLNRAITEAFF. Here the CDR3 DNA reads TGTGCCAGCAGTTTAAACCGCGCTATCACTGAAGCTTTCTTT. The genes are TRBV7-9 and TRBJ1-1; D not certain. Germline V CDR1 and CDR2: SEHNR, FQNEAQ (reference sequence). The CDR3 is made up of 14 amino acids. Trimming cost V 6 bases and J 4 bases, with 15 bases left between them.

This clonotype was observed many times. V and J are TRBV2 and TRBJ1-5; D perhaps matches TRBD1 (5 bases). Germline-derived CDR1 and CDR2 are SNHLY and FYNNEI. V was cut by 2 bases and J by 3 bases, with 11 bases left in between. CDR3 length: 15 residues. CDR3 sequence reads: CASSEKGPFNQPQHF. CDR3 DNA sequence: TGTGCCAGCAGTGAAAAGGGACCGTTCAATCAGCCCCAGCATTTT.

This clonotype was counted ten times or more. V is TRBV12-3 or TRBV12-4 and J is TRBJ2-2; TRBD1 matches at 9 bases. The CDR3 sequence is 14 residues long. Losses at the gene ends were 7 bases for V and 5 bases for J; bases not matched to a gene: 5. The CDR3 bases are TGTGCCAGCACCGGGACAGGGAAAACCGGGGAGCTGTTTTTT. This translates into CASTGTGKTGELFF.

V is TRBV29-1 and J is TRBJ2-1, with D tentatively TRBD1 (6 bases). This CDR3 is 12 amino acids long. V lost 3 bases, J lost 8 bases, and 11 bases lay in between. CDR1 and CDR2 (germline): SQVTM, ANQGSEA. The CDR3 nucleotides read TGCAGCGTTGACGCTCACAGGGATGAGCAGTTCTTC. The encoded protein is CSVDAHRDEQFF.